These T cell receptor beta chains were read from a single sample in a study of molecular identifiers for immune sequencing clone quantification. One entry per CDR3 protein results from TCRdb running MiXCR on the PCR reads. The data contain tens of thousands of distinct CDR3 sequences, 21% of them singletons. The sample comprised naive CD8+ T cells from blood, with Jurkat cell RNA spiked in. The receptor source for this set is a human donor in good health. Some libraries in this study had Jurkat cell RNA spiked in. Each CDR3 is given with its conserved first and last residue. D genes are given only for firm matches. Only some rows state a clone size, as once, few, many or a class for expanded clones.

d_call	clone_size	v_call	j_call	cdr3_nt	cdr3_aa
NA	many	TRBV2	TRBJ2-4	TGTGCCAGCAAGGGGGCCAAAAACATTCAGTACTTC	CASKGAKNIQYF
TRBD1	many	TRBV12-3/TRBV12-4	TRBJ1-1	TGTGCCAGCAGGTTGACAGGGGCCACTGAAGCTTTCTTT	CASRLTGATEAFF
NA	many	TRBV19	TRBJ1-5	TGTGCCAGTAGTATCGCGCTCTCTATTAACCCTAGCAATCAGCCCCAGCATTTT	CASSIALSINPSNQPQHF
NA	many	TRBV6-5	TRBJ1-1	TGTGCCAGCAGTTACAGCGCGAACACTGAAGCTTTCTTT	CASSYSANTEAFF
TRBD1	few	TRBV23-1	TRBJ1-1	TGCGCCAGCAGTCCTCCGGGACAGGACACTGAAGCTTTCTTT	CASSPPGQDTEAFF
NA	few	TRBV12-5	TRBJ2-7	TGTGCTAGTGGTTTGCTAGTAGGGGGTAGCTACGAGCAGTACTTC	CASGLLVGGSYEQYF
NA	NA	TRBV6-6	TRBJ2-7	TGTGCCAGCTGTTACTCGCCCACAGGGTCCGACGAGCAGTACTTC	CASCYSPTGSDEQYF
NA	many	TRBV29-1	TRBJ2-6	TGCAGCGTTGAAGATCCGGGTGGAAACTCTGGGGCCAACGTCCTGACTTTC	CSVEDPGGNSGANVLTF
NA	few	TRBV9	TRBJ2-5	TGTGCCAGCAGCGTCTACGGGACCGACCAAGAGACCCAGTACTTC	CASSVYGTDQETQYF
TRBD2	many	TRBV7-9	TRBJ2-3	TGTGCCAGCAGCTTAGCTTTAGTGCTAGCGGGGGAAAGCACAGATACGCAGTATTTT	CASSLALVLAGESTDTQYF
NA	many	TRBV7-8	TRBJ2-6	TGTGCCAGCAGCCAACGGCGGGCTGGGGCCAACGTCCTGACTTTC	CASSQRRAGANVLTF
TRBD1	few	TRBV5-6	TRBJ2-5	TGTGCCAGCACCTGGGACAGGGGGTTGGAGACCCAGTACTTC	CASTWDRGLETQYF
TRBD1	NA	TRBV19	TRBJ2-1	TGTGCCAGTAGTATACAGGGGGCTTACAATGAGCAGTTCTTC	CASSIQGAYNEQFF
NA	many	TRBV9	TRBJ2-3	TGTGCCAGCAGCCTAAGACAGGCAGATACGCAGTATTTT	CASSLRQADTQYF
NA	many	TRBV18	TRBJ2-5	TGTGCCAGCTCACTCTCAGGGCAGCAAGAGACCCAGTACTTC	CASSLSGQQETQYF
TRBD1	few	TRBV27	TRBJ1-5	TGTGCCAGCAGTTTACTGTCCCCTAGGGGACAGTACAATCAGCCCCAGCATTTT	CASSLLSPRGQYNQPQHF
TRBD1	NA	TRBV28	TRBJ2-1	TGTGCCAGCAGTCCTGACCTGAGGGGGGACAGGGTGGAGCAGTTCTTC	CASSPDLRGDRVEQFF
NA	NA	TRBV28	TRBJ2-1	TGTGCCAGCAGTTACCTATTGTTCACCTACAATGAGCAGTTCTTC	CASSYLLFTYNEQFF
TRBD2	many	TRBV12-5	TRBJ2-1	TGTGCTAGTGGTTATGGGGGGGGCTACAATGAGCAGTTCTTC	CASGYGGGYNEQFF
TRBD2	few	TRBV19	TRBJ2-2	TGTGCCAGTAGTATCGCTAGCGGGAGCACCGGGGAGCTGTTTTTT	CASSIASGSTGELFF
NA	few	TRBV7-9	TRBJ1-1	TGTGCCAGCAGCTTAGCTCGCGTGAACACTGAAGCTTTCTTT	CASSLARVNTEAFF
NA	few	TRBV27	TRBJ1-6	TGTGCCAGCAGTTTATCCCCGAGGGGAACTAATTCACCCCTCCACTTT	CASSLSPRGTNSPLHF
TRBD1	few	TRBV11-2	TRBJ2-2	TGTGCCAGCAGCTACGGACAGGGAAAAACCGGGGAGCTGTTTTTT	CASSYGQGKTGELFF
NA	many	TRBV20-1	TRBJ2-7	TGCAGTGCTAGAGAGCTGGTGGTTAGCTACGAGCAGTACTTC	CSARELVVSYEQYF
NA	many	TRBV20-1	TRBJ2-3	TGCAGTGCTAGAGACCCAGCGGCTCTCACAGATACGCAGTATTTT	CSARDPAALTDTQYF
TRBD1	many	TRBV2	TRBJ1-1	TGTGCCAGCAGGACAGGGCCTGAAGCTTTCTTT	CASRTGPEAFF
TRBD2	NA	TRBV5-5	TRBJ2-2	TGTGCCAGCAGCTTGGTGGCGGGGGAGGGTACCGGGGAGCTGTTTTTT	CASSLVAGEGTGELFF
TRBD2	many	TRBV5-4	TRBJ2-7	TGTGCCAGCAGCGATATATCGCGGGGGAACGAGCAGTACTTC	CASSDISRGNEQYF
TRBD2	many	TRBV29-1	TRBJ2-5	TGCAGCGCCTTCCAGGGACTAGCGGAGACCCAGTACTTC	CSAFQGLAETQYF
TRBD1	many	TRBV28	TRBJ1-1	TGTGCCAGCAGCCCAACCGGGACAGGGAACACTGAAGCTTTCTTT	CASSPTGTGNTEAFF
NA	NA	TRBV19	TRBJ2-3	TGTGCCAGTAAGGGGGATACGCAGTATTTT	CASKGDTQYF
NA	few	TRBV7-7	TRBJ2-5	TGTGCCGTGGGAGGCCGAGACGGGAAGACCCAGTACTTC	CAVGGRDGKTQYF
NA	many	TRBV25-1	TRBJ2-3	TGTGCCAGCAGTGAATATCGAACGGGCCTAGGGCAGGATACGCAGTATTTT	CASSEYRTGLGQDTQYF
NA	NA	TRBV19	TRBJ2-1	TGTGCCAGTAGCATCGGGACAACCGCCTACAATGAGCAGTTCTTC	CASSIGTTAYNEQFF
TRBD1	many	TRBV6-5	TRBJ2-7	TGTGCCAGCAGTTACTTACCGGGACAGGGGGAAAACGAGCAGTACTTC	CASSYLPGQGENEQYF
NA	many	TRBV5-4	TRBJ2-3	TGTGCCAGCAGCTTGGCCCTTGGAGTCGGCACAGATACGCAGTATTTT	CASSLALGVGTDTQYF
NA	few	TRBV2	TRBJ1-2	TGTGCCAGCAGTGAATTTGCAGAAAGGAGGGGCTACACCTTC	CASSEFAERRGYTF
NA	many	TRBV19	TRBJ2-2	TGTGCCAGTAGTGGGACGGAAGCCTGGGGCACCGGGGAGCTGTTTTTT	CASSGTEAWGTGELFF
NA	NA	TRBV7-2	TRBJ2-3	TGTGCCACCCGAGAAGCTCACGGGGATTGGGTCGTAAGTCCCACAGATACGCAGTATTTT	CATREAHGDWVVSPTDTQYF
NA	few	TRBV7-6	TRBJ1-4	TGTGCCAGCAGCTTAGAGGGACCTAAAATGAATGAAAAACTGTTTTTT	CASSLEGPKMNEKLFF
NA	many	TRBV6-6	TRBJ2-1	TGTGCCAGCAGTTCCGGAGTCCAGTTGGGTGAGCAGTTCTTC	CASSSGVQLGEQFF
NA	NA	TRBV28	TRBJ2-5	TGTGCCAGCAGTCCCGACCAAGAGACCCAGTACTTC	CASSPDQETQYF
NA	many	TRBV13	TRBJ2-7	TGTGCCAGCAGCTTAGGCTCGGCGGGGCAGTACTTC	CASSLGSAGQYF
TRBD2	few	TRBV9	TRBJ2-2	TGTGCCAGCAGCTCGAGGAGACTAGCGGAAAACACCGGGGAGCTGTTTTTT	CASSSRRLAENTGELFF
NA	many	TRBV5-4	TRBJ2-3	TGTGCCAGCAGCTTGGACGGCGCAGATACGCAGTATTTT	CASSLDGADTQYF
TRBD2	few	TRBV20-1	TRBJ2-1	TGCAGTGCTACTTCACTAGCGGGAGGCCCCCCTTACAATGAGCAGTTCTTC	CSATSLAGGPPYNEQFF
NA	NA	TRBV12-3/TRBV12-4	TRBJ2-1	TGTGCCAGCACGGGGATGAGTGGTGAGCAGTTCTTC	CASTGMSGEQFF
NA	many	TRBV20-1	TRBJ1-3	TGCAGTGCTAGAGATCGACAGTCTCGTGAGGGAAACACCATATATTTT	CSARDRQSREGNTIYF
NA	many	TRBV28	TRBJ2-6	TGTGCCAGCACCCGGAGGCCCTCTGGGGCCAACGTCCTGACTTTC	CASTRRPSGANVLTF
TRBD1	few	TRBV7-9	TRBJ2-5	TGTGCCAGCAGCCACCGGGACAGGGCAGAGACCCAGTACTTC	CASSHRDRAETQYF
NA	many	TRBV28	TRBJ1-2	TGTGCCAGCAGTTTCCCCCAGGGGTTAGACTATGGCTACACCTTC	CASSFPQGLDYGYTF
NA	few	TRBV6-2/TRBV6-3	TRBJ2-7	TGTGCCAGCAGTTATTCATCCAGATCCTACGAGCAGTACTTC	CASSYSSRSYEQYF
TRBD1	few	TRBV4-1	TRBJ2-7	TGCGCCAGCAGCCGAGGACAGGGGGCCGACGAGCAGTACTTC	CASSRGQGADEQYF
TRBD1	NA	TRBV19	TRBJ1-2	TGTGCCACCCTTGGGGCAGGGGGTGCTGGCTACACCTTC	CATLGAGGAGYTF
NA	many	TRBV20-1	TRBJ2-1	TGCAGTGCCCAGCCTAGCTCCTACAATGAGCAGTTCTTC	CSAQPSSYNEQFF
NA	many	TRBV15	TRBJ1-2	TGTGCCACCAGCCCCCGTGGAGGGGGAAACTATGGCTACACCTTC	CATSPRGGGNYGYTF
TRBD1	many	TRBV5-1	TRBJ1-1	TGCGCCAGCAGCTTGGCTGGGACAGGGGTTTATTACACTGAAGCTTTCTTT	CASSLAGTGVYYTEAFF